Detailed here is one TCR beta chain. At one end, the junction sequence differs from germline, possibly due to a read error. The data derive from a study of blood T cell repertoires in COVID-19. CDR1 is SNHLY and CDR2 is FYNNEI in the germline V gene. CDR3 size: 15 residues. Clones were read by immunoSEQ multiplex PCR, and TCRdb kept only the in-frame ones, dropping some. The table records 20,000 to 30,000 clones, around 86% of them present only once. This chain uses TRBV2 with TRBJ2-5, with D possibly matching TRBD1 (5 bases). Sequenced input: peripheral blood. This receptor was taken from a man between 65 and 80 years old with acute or convalescent COVID-19. DNA for the CDR3: TGTGCCAGCAGCGAAGCATGGGGCCCTCAAGAGACCCAGTACTTC. Translated, it gives CASSEAWGPQETQYF.